This TCR beta chain stems from a study of Graves' ophthalmopathy and Graves' hyperthyroidism. Background on the study: Investigators collected peripheral blood at initial diagnosis, before any treatment was given. Study-wide results and caveats: In blood, most expanded thyroid clonotypes above 0.001 frequency were also detected.

Only a few counts were recorded for this clonotype. The antigen is undetermined. RNA transcripts served as template for amplifying TCR beta CDR3 sequences. Following a first-round RT-PCR that used HTBI primers, a second-round multiplex PCR was carried out. TCRdb reanalysed the multiplex PCR reads using MiXCR and keeps one entry per CDR3 protein. The repertoire has hundreds of thousands of distinct CDR3 sequences, roughly 20% of them found once; the top ten carry 7.1%. The V gene's germline CDR1 is KGHSH and CDR2 LQKENI. Trimming took 3 bases from V and 0 from J, leaving 8 bases between them. The length of the CDR3 is 15 residues.

The sequenced sample was peripheral blood. The chain employs TRBV18 and TRBJ2-2; D uncertain. The TCR was taken from a woman younger than 35 with stable Graves' hyperthyroidism. Some clones in this sample may be carry-over from other donors' samples. DNA for the CDR3: TGTGCCAGCTCACCCACAGCTTCGAACACCGGGGAGCTGTTTTTT. Residues: CASSPTASNTGELFF.